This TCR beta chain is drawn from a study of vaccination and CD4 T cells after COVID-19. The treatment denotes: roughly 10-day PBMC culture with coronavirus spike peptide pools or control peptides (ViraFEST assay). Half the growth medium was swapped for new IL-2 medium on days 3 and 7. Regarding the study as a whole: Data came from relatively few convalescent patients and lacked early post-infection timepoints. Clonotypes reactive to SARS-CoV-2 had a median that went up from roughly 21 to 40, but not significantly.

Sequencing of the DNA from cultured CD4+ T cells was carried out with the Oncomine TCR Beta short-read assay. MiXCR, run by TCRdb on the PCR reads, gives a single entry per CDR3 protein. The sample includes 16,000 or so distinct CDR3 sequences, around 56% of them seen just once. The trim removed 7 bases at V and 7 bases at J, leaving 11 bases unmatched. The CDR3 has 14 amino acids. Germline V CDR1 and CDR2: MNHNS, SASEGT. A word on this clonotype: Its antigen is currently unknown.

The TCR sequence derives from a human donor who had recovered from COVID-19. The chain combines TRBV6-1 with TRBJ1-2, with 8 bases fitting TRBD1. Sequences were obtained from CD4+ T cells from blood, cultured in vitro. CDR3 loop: CASTKAGGAGGYTF. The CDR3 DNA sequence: TGTGCCAGCACGAAAGCAGGGGGCGCGGGTGGCTACACCTTC.